This T cell receptor (beta chain) was documented in a study of shared clonotypes between healthy human individuals. Overall study context: CD4 naive and memory got three plates each, CD8 naive two, CD8 memory one.

Study results and caveats: It was observed that roughly 5% of naive CD4 clonotypes were shared across several donors. Generally, estimated richness proved larger in naive subsets than it did in memory subsets.

The genomic DNA of each subset was split evenly across several immunoSEQ plates. Generated by immunoSEQ multiplex PCR, the TCRdb table keeps only in-frame clones and is missing some. Altogether under 350,000 clones are present, around 87% being singletons, with the ten largest covering 15% to 20%. About this clone: Antigen unknown.

V trimming: 0 bases; J trimming: 7 bases; junction bases outside the gene matches: 5. The CDR3 consists of 15 residues. Germline lookup yields CDR1 MNHNS and CDR2 SASEGT. The sequenced sample consisted of memory CD8+ T cells sorted from blood. Subset described: CD45RO+ cells pooled with CCR7-negative TemRA cells. The TCR originated in a man between 18 and 35 years old in good health. The J gene is TRBJ1-5, the V gene TRBV6-1, with 8 bases matching TRBD1. In DNA, the CDR3 is TGTGCCAGCAGTGAAGCGCGGACAGGGTACCAGCCCCAGCATTTT. Its translation is CASSEARTGYQPQHF.